This T cell receptor beta chain originates from a study of T cell changes during pregnancy in multiple sclerosis. Here immunoSEQ multiplex PCR was the method, and the copy in TCRdb shows in-frame clones only, minus some. The data contain 70,000 to 95,000 clones, under 95% of them singletons. This receptor was identified in a female donor in good health, enrolled as a control in a pregnancy study. This specimen consisted of peripheral blood, obtained after pregnancy.

In nucleotides, the CDR3 is TGCGCCAGCAGTTCGGCCGGGACTAGCGGGACCGGGGAGCAGTTCTTC. Translation: CASSSAGTSGTGEQFF. The V gene is TRBV5-1, the J gene TRBJ2-1; 13 bases fit TRBD2. The CDR3 length is 16 residues. Germline assignment: CDR1 SGHRS and CDR2 YFSETQ. The ends lost 5 bases at V and 10 bases at J; junction bases unmatched: 12.